This T cell receptor beta chain was sequenced for a study of OX40 agonist ivuxolimab in advanced cancers. Overall study context: In this cohort, patients received ivuxolimab, an agonistic anti-OX40 (CD134) antibody. Melanoma, hepatocellular carcinoma, head and neck or renal cell cancer occurred in dose-escalation patients. Patients received intravenous ivuxolimab every 2 weeks at 0.01 to 10 mg/kg. Findings and caveats of the study: CD4+ and CD8+ blood T cells expanded clonally by week 6 at 0.1 to 3.0 mg/kg.

Measured with immunoSEQ multiplex PCR; TCRdb has only the in-frame clones, and not every one. The data show around 10,000 clones, with about three quarters seen just once and approximately 21% held by the top ten. The CDR3 sequence is 15 residues long. This clone is judged medium-sized. Antigen specificity is unknown. The V call is TRBV21-1, the J call TRBJ2-5; the D segment call TRBD1 is taken from the table without a DNA check. TRBV21-1 is a recognized pseudogene. The sample in question was CD4+ or CD8+ T cells sorted from blood, obtained in a trial of the OX40 agonist ivuxolimab. The source is an adult with an advanced solid tumor such as melanoma, head and neck, liver or kidney cancer. DNA for the CDR3: TGTGCCAGCAGCACGGACCTTCCAACCCAGGGGACCCAGTACTTC. It translates to CASSTDLPTQGTQYF.